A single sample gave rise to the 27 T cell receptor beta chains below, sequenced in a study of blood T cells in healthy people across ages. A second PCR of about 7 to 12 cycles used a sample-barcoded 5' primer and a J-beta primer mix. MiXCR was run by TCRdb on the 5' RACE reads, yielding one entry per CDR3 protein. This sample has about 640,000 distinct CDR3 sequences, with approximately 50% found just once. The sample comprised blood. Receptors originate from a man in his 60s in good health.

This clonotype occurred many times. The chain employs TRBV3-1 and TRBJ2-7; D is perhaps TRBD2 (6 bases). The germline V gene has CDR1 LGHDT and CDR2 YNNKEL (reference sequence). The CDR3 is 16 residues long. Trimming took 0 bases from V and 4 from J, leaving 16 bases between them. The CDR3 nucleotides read TGTGCCAGCAGCCAAGATCCGGGCCGCGGGAAGTACGAGCAGTACTTC. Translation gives CASSQDPGRGKYEQYF.

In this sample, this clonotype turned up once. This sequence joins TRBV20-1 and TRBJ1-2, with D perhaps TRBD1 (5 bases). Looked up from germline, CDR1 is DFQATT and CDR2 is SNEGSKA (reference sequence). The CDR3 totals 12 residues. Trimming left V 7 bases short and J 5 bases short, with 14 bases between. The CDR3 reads CSVSTGGYGYTF. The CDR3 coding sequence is TGCAGTGTTTCGACCGGGGGTTATGGCTACACCTTC.

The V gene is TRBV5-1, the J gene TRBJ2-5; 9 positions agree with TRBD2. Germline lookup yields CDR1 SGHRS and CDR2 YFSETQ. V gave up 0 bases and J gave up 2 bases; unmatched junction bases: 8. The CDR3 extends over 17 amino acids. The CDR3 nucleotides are TGCGCCAGCAGCTTGGGCTATGGGACTAGCCCGCAAGAGACCCAGTACTTC. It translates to CASSLGYGTSPQETQYF.

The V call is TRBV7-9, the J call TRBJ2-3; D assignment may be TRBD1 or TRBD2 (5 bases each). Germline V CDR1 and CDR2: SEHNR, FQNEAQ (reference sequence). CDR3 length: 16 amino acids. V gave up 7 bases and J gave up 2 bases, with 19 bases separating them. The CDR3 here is CASTPWGSEATDTQYF. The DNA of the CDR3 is TGTGCCAGCACCCCATGGGGCTCGGAGGCCACAGATACGCAGTATTTT. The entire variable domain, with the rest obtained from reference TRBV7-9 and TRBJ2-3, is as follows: DTGVSQNPRHKITKRGQNVTFRCDPISEHNRLYWYRQTLGQGPEFLTYFQNEAQLEKSRLLSDRFSAERPKGSFSTLEIQRTEQGDSAMYLCASTPWGSEATDTQYFGPGTRLTVL.

CDR3 region: CASSPWAGGAEGYTF. CDR3 DNA sequence: TGTGCCAGCAGCCCCTGGGCAGGGGGCGCGGAAGGCTACACCTTC. This sequence joins TRBV7-2 and TRBJ1-2, with 8 positions matching TRBD1. This CDR3 contains 15 residues. The V gene's germline CDR1 is SGHTA and CDR2 FQGNSA. J gave up 8 bases and V 5 bases, and 13 bases lay outside the gene matches.

The CDR3 nucleotides are TGTGCCAGCGGCCAGACGAAGACCTACGAGCAGTACTTC. Amino acid sequence: CASGQTKTYEQYF. The chain uses TRBV12-3 or TRBV12-4 and TRBJ2-7; D not certain. V was cut by 8 bases and J by 2 bases, with 13 bases left in between. There are 13 residues in the CDR3.

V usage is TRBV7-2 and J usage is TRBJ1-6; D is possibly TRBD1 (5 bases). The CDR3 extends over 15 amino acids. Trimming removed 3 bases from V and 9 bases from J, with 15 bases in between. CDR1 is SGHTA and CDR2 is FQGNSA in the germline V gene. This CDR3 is CASSFYTGPGSPLHF. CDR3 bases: TGTGCCAGCAGCTTTTACACAGGTCCCGGTTCACCCCTCCACTTT.

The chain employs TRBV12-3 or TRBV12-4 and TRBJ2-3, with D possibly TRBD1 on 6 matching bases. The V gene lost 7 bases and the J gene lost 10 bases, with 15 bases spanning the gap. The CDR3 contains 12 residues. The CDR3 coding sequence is TGTGCCAGCACCCAGGGGCGAGCGGCGCAGTATTTT. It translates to CASTQGRAAQYF.

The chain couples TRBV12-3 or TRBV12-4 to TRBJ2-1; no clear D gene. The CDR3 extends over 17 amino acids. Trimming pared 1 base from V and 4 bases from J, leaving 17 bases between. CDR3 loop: CASSLGGIGIFYNEQFF. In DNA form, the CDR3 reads TGTGCCAGCAGTTTAGGTGGTATAGGGATTTTTTACAATGAGCAGTTCTTC.

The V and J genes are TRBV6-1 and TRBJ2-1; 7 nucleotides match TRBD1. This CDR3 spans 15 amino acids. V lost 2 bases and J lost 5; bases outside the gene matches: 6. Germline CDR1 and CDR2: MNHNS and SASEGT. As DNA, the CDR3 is TGTGCCAGCAGTGAACGGGGACAGATTAACAATGAGCAGTTCTTC. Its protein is CASSERGQINNEQFF.

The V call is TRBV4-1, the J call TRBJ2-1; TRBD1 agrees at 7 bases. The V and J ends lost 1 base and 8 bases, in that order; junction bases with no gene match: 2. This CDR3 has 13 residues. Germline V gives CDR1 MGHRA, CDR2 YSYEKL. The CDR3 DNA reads TGCGCCAGCAGCCAAGCACAGGGGTATGAGCAGTTCTTC. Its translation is CASSQAQGYEQFF.

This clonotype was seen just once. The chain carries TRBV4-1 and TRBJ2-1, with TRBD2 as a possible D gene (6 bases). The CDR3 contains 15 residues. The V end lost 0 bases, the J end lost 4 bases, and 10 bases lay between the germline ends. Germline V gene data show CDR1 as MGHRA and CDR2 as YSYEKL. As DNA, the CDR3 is TGCGCCAGCAGCCAAGATTTGGGACTTTACAATGAGCAGTTCTTC. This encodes CASSQDLGLYNEQFF.

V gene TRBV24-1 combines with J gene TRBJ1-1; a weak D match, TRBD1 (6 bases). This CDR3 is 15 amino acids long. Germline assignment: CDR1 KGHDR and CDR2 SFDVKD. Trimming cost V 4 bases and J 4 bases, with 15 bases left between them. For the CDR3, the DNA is TGTGCCACCAGTGAAGGGGGGCGATCAAGCACTGAAGCTTTCTTT. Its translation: CATSEGGRSSTEAFF.

This CDR3 is CASSPLMTGGVYGYTF. CDR3 coding DNA: TGTGCCAGCTCACCCCTGATGACAGGGGGGGTCTATGGCTACACCTTC. This chain connects TRBV18 to TRBJ1-2; 9 bases align to TRBD1. V shed 3 bases and J 4 bases; nucleotides not matched to a gene: 9. Germline values: CDR1 KGHSH, CDR2 LQKENI. The CDR3 is 16 residues long.

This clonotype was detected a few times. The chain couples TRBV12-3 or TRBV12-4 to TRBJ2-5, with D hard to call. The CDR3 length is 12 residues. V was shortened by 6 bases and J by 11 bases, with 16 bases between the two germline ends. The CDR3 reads CASSSTRRQQYF. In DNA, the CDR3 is TGTGCCAGCAGCTCTACGAGGCGTCAGCAGTACTTC.

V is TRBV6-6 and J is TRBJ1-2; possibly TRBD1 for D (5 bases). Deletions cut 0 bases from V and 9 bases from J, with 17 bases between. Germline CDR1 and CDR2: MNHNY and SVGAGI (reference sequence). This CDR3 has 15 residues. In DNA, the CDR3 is TGTGCCAGCAGTTACTCGATCGGGCCAGGGAGGAGCTACACCTTC. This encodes CASSYSIGPGRSYTF.

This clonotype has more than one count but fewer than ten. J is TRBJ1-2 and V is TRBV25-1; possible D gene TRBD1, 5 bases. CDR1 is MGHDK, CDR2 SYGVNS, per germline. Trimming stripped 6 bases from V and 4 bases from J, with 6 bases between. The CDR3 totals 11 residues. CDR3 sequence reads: CASRDSYGYTF. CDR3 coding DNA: TGTGCCAGCAGAGACAGCTATGGCTACACCTTC.

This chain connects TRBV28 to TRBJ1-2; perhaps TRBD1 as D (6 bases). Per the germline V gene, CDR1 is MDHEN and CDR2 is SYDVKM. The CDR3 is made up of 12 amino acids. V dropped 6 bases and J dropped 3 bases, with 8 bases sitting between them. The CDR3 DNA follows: TGTGCCAGCAGACCAGGGGACTATGGCTACACCTTC. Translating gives CASRPGDYGYTF.

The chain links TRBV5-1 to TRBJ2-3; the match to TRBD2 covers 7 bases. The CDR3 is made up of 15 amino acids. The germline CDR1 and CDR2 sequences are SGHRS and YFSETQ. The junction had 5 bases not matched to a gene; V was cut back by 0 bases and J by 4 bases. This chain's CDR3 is CASSLDTSEADTQYF. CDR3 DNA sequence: TGCGCCAGCAGCTTGGATACTAGCGAGGCAGATACGCAGTATTTT.

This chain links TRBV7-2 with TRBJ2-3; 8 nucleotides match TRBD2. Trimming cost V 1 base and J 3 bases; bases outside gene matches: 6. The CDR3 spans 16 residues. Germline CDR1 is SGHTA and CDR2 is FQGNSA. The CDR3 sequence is CASSLEAGVQTDTQYF. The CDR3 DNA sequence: TGTGCCAGCAGCTTAGAAGCGGGGGTCCAGACAGATACGCAGTATTTT.

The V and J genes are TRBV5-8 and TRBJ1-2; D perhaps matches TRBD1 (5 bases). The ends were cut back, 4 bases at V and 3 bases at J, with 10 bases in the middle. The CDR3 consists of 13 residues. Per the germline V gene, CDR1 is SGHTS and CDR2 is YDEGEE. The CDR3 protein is CASSVLGDYGYTF. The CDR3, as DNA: TGTGCCAGCAGCGTGTTAGGGGACTATGGCTACACCTTC.

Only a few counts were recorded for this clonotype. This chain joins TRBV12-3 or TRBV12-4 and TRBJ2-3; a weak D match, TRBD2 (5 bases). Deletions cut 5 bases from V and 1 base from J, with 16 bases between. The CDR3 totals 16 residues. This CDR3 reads CASSPTTASGTDTQYF. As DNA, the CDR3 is TGTGCCAGCAGTCCGACTACCGCCTCCGGCACAGATACGCAGTATTTT.

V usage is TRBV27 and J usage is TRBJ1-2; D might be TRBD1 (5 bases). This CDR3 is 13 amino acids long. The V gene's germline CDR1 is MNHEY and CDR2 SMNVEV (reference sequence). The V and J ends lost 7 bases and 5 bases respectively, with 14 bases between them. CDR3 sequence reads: CASTPRGGYGYTF. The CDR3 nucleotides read TGTGCCAGCACCCCTAGGGGAGGGTATGGCTACACCTTC.

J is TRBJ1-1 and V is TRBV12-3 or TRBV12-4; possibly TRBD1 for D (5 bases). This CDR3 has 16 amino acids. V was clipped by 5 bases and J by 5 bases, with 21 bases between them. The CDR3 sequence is CASSGSGTRRRTEAFF. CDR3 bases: TGTGCCAGCAGTGGCTCGGGGACGAGGCGGAGGACTGAAGCTTTCTTT.

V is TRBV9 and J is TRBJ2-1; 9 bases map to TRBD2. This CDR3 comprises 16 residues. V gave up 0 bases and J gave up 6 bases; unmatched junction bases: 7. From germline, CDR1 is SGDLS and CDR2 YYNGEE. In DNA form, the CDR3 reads TGTGCCAGCAGCGTAGTCGGCGGGGGGGCCCCCAATGAGCAGTTCTTC. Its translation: CASSVVGGGAPNEQFF.

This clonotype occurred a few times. The CDR3 coding sequence is TGTGCCAGCAGTCGTTCCAGGGATGAGACCCAGTACTTC. Its translation is CASSRSRDETQYF. The chain uses TRBV2 and TRBJ2-5, with D possibly matching TRBD1 (5 bases). The CDR3 runs to 13 residues. Per germline, CDR1 SNHLY and CDR2 FYNNEI. The V end was cut by 5 bases, the J end by 5 bases, with 12 bases between.

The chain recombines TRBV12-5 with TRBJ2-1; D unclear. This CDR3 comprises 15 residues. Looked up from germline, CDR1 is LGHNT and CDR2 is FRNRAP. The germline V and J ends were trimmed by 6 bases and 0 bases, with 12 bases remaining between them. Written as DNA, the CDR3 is TGTGCTAGTGGCCCCGGACGGAGCTCCTACAATGAGCAGTTCTTC. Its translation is CASGPGRSSYNEQFF.